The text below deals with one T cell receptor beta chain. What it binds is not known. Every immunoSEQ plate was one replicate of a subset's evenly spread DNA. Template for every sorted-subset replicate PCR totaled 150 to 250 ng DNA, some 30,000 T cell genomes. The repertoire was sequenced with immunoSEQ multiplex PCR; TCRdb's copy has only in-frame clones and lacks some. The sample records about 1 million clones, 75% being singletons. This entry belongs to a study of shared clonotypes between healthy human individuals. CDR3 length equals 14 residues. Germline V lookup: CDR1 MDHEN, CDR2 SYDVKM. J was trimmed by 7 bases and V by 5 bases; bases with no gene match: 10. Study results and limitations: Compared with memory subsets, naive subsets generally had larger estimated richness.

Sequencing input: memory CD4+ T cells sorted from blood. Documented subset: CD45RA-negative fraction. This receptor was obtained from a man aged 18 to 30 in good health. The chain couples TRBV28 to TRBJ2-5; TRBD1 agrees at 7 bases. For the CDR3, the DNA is TGTGCCAGCAGTGGGACAGTCCCGGCAGGGACCCAGTACTTC. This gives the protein CASSGTVPAGTQYF.